What follows describes a single TCR beta chain. Its antigen remains unknown. An Oncomine TCR Beta short-read assay was used to sequence the DNA from cultured CD4+ T cells. TCRdb passed the PCR reads through MiXCR, listing each CDR3 protein once. The data show more than 20,000 distinct CDR3 sequences, about 40% seen once. CDR1 is DFQATT, CDR2 SNEGSKA, per germline (reference sequence). Trimming took off 3 bases at V and 1 base at J, with 13 bases between the two ends. The CDR3 consists of 14 residues. This sample stems from a study of vaccination and CD4 T cells after COVID-19. In the study overall: Control cultures received a CEFX pool, an HIV-1 Nef pool, or no peptide.

Indicated time point: late sampling 161 to 241 days after vaccination in three convalescent patients. The sample's treatment: approximately 11-day PBMC culture with coronavirus spike peptide pools or control peptides (ViraFEST assay). These CD4+ T cells came from approximately eleven-day cultures by negative selection. Overall study findings and caveats: Looking at convalescent patients, 304 of their 307 vaccine-specific clones were spike mono-reactive.

The chain joins TRBV20-1 to TRBJ2-7; no reliable D call. The source material was CD4+ T cells from blood, cultured in vitro, sampled about 7 months after SARS-CoV-2 vaccination. The clonotype was recovered from a human donor who had recovered from COVID-19. CDR3 sequence: CSASGFTESYEQYF. The DNA of the CDR3 is TGCAGTGCTAGTGGATTCACGGAATCCTACGAGCAGTACTTC.